This T cell receptor beta chain stems from a study of T cells after yellow fever vaccination. TCRdb processed the 5' RACE reads anew with MiXCR; each CDR3 protein has one entry. This sample yields approximately 300,000 distinct CDR3 sequences, of which around a tenth are seen a single time; over 3% belongs to the top ten. Study outcomes and limitations: Post-booster samples contained most primary-vaccination clones (just under 98% CD4, about 87% CD8).

CDR3 length equals 14 residues. V was clipped by 7 bases and J by 0 bases, with 13 bases between them. In this sample, this clonotype turned up a few times. The antigen is undetermined. V usage is TRBV12-3 or TRBV12-4 and J usage is TRBJ2-7; D not certain. The sample consisted of CD4+ T cells sorted from PBMCs, taken 45 days after the yellow fever booster vaccination. The receptor was isolated from a man between 18 and 29 years old who received the YFV17D yellow fever vaccine. This CDR3 is CASTRTAASYEQYF. In DNA form, the CDR3 reads TGTGCCAGCACCCGGACGGCAGCCTCCTACGAGCAGTACTTC.